This TCR beta chain is from a study of blood T cell repertoires in COVID-19. Assay used: immunoSEQ multiplex PCR; TCRdb lists only in-frame clones, some missing. The table shows hundreds of thousands of clones, with around 92% occurring only once. This clone came up a few times. The TCR originated in a man in his forties or fifties with acute or convalescent COVID-19. The material sequenced was peripheral blood.

Here the CDR3 reads CASSRQTGAYGYTF. DNA for the CDR3: TGTGCCAGCAGTAGGCAGACAGGGGCCTATGGCTACACCTTC. The genes are TRBV7-2 and TRBJ1-2, with 8 bases that match TRBD1. The V segment lost 6 bases and the J segment 4 bases; nucleotides outside the gene matches: 7. There are 14 residues in the CDR3. Germline-derived CDR1 and CDR2 are SGHTA and FQGNSA. The full variable domain, with the rest looked up from reference TRBV7-2 and TRBJ1-2, is GAGVSQSPSNKVTEKGKDVELRCDPISGHTALYWYRQSLGQGLEFLIYFQGNSAPDKSGLPSDRFSAERTGGSVSTLTIQRTQQEDSAVYLCASSRQTGAYGYTFGSGTRLTVV.